Reported below is one T cell receptor (beta chain). This record comes from a study of blood T cell repertoires in COVID-19. Donors in Cohort 3 who had recovered were those with two negative PCRs, healthcare professional clearance, or resolution of their symptoms. CDR3 length equals 13 residues. V was shortened by 11 bases and J by 3 bases, with 17 bases between the two germline ends. Germline V gene lookup returns CDR1 SEHNR and CDR2 FQNEAQ (reference sequence). The repertoire was sequenced with immunoSEQ multiplex PCR; TCRdb's copy has only in-frame clones and lacks some. This table has 300,000 to 350,000 clones, over 70% appearing once.

This receptor was identified in a man in his thirties or forties who had recovered from COVID-19. Sequenced sample: PBMCs or T cells enriched from blood (not recorded which). The chain uses TRBV7-9 and TRBJ2-7; maybe TRBD1 (7 bases). The CDR3 DNA sequence: TGTGCCTGCCAGGGGGGTCGGTACTACGAGCAGTACTTC. Amino acid sequence: CACQGGRYYEQYF.